This entry features one T cell receptor (beta chain) sequence. TCRdb keeps only in-frame clones here, not all; method: immunoSEQ multiplex PCR. The sample comprises about 400,000 clones, about 88% of which are singletons, and under 2% rests with the top ten. Germline CDR1 MDHEN, CDR2 SYDVKM. The CDR3 covers 16 residues. Trimming pared 2 bases from V and 3 bases from J, leaving 17 bases between. The data were obtained in a study of Ad26.COV2.S vaccination and SARS-CoV-2 variants. Study information: Once, or twice with 56 days between doses, Ad26.COV2.S was given intramuscularly.

The treatment is: around 19 received Ad26.COV2.S at low or high dose, single or two shots; several received placebo; per-sample allocation not given. Day 63 after the first injection of vaccine or placebo was the sampling time. This clonotype was sampled from a person aged 18-65 years who received the Ad26.COV2.S COVID-19 vaccine or a placebo. Sequencing used peripheral blood, obtained in a trial of Ad26.COV2.S vaccine versus placebo. J is TRBJ2-7 and V is TRBV28; the D is unclear. In DNA, the CDR3 is TGTGCCAGCAGTTTACGTTCTGACTGGGCAGTCTACGAGCAGTACTTC. Its protein is CASSLRSDWAVYEQYF.